This is a list of T cell receptor beta chains from one sample in a study of shared clonotypes between healthy human individuals. Generated by immunoSEQ multiplex PCR, the TCRdb table keeps only in-frame clones and is missing some. This sample yields about 1 million clones, of which about 74% are seen a single time; approximately 1.5% belongs to the top ten. The sequenced sample consisted of memory CD4+ T cells sorted from blood. The receptors shown here come from a man between 18 and 35 years old in good health. Both conserved end residues are part of each CDR3. D genes are given only for firm matches. Only part of the rows carry a size: once, few, many, or a class if the clone is expanded.

>TRBD2|TRBV10-1|TRBJ2-1|.
CASSPRHLAGGYNEQFF
TGCGCCAGCAGTCCCAGACATCTAGCGGGGGGTTACAATGAGCAGTTCTTC
>.|TRBV5-5|TRBJ1-5|.
CASRLDSWGNQPQHF
TGTGCCAGCAGATTGGACAGTTGGGGCAATCAGCCCCAGCATTTT
>TRBD2|TRBV9|TRBJ2-3|few
CASATPAGNTDTQYF
TGTGCCAGCGCGACGCCAGCGGGGAACACAGATACGCAGTATTTT
>TRBD1|TRBV30|TRBJ1-3|few
CAWGGQGLGGNTIYF
TGTGCCTGGGGCGGACAGGGATTAGGTGGAAACACCATATATTTT
>TRBD1|TRBV6-5|TRBJ2-7|once
CASSYSGTGGYEQYF
TGTGCCAGCAGTTACTCCGGGACAGGGGGTTACGAGCAGTACTTC
>TRBD2|TRBV7-9|TRBJ2-5|.
CASSLRLATQETQYF
TGTGCCAGCAGCTTGAGACTAGCGACCCAAGAGACCCAGTACTTC
>.|TRBV29-1|TRBJ2-7|few
CSVVVDLLEQYF
TGCAGCGTTGTCGTTGATCTATTGGAGCAGTACTTC
>.|TRBV6-6|TRBJ2-2|.
CASSYAGADTGELFF
TGTGCCAGCAGTTACGCGGGGGCCGACACCGGGGAGCTGTTTTTT
>.|TRBV5-1|TRBJ2-2|few
CASSLDRIGTGELFF
TGCGCCAGCAGCTTGGACAGGATAGGGACCGGGGAGCTGTTTTTT
>.|TRBV5-4|TRBJ1-1|once
CASSFSGDQAFF
TGTGCCAGCAGCTTTAGCGGCGATCAAGCTTTCTTT